This T cell receptor beta chain was captured in a study of blood T cell repertoires in COVID-19 (dated by TCRdb to 2019 to 2021). Regarding the study in general: Samples covering the acute and convalescent phases of COVID-19 were provided by collaborators in the United States, Italy and Spain. The material from the prospective study consisted of cDNA or gDNA derived from T cells, B-cell-depleted T cells, or PBMCs. Subjects who had been exposed to COVID-19, were actively infected with it, or had recovered from it provided the deeply sampled blood TCRbeta repertoires that made up the dataset. The repertoires were made available in a free public database intended to serve as a resource for research on the immune response to SARS-CoV-2. The samples were drawn from the first 160 participants of the ongoing ImmuneRACE study and from 1,254 subjects provided by 6 global collaborators. Nearly every sample came with metadata listing a de-identified subject ID, COVID-19 status, age in years and sex. HLA class I and class II types, where available, came from metadata supplied by the sample provider rather than from assay-based typing. General study outcomes and caveats: How much clinical and demographic metadata was included differed by source and by participant, and the metadata was provided uncurated.

Regarding this clone: Its antigen specificity is not known. The input lacks base qualities; no much larger clone sits a single base away.

TCRbeta CDR3 regions were amplified from genomic DNA using the immunoSEQ Assay, a bias-controlled multiplex PCR. The published analysis was carried out like this. Within the assay, amplification of reference gene primers was used to estimate how many nucleated cells each sample contained. To quantify the absolute abundance of each unique TCRbeta CDR3 rearrangement, sequence reads were collapsed and filtered. For each sample, productive Simpson clonality was calculated by taking the square root of Simpson's diversity index across productive rearrangements. TCRdb limited this immuneACCESS table to in-frame rearrangements with V and J called. A share of clones is missing; checked studies link under half to unresolved V genes, and the rest is unexplained. V, J and clone size are those of that table, while D and trimming were read from the DNA. The sample has around 250,000 clones on record, around 83% of them singletons. The ten biggest clones cover 5.7% of the sample.

CDR1 and CDR2, per the germline V gene, are SGHAT and FQNNGV. The CDR3 measures 15 amino acids from cysteine to phenylalanine. Of all the DNA, just the CDR3 is kept, 45 bases in frame from base 1. Here V drops 5 bases and J drops 0 bases, and the junction holds 4 bases not matched to any gene. Whole blood was collected in K2EDTA tubes by collaborating institutions according to the institutions' own protocols. For TCRbeta analysis, collaborators shipped samples as frozen whole blood, isolated PBMCs, or DNA extracted from either of those sample types. The V gene is TRBV11-2 and the J gene is TRBJ2-1; 7 central nucleotides agree with TRBD1. Sequences were obtained from peripheral blood. The sequence came from an elderly man with acute or convalescent COVID-19. The nucleotide sequence is TGTGCCAGCAGCCCTGACAGGGACTCCTACAATGAGCAGTTCTTC. Translated, it gives CASSPDRDSYNEQFF.